A selection of T cell receptor beta chains follows, all from one sample in a study of blood T cell repertoires in COVID-19. The method was immunoSEQ multiplex PCR; TCRdb's version includes in-frame clones alone and lacks a portion of them. Among more than 70,000 clones listed, approximately 86% were seen once. Material for sequencing was peripheral blood. These receptors all come from a man older than 75 with active or convalescent COVID-19. Both conserved end residues are trimmed from each CDR3. A D gene is named only where the DNA matches it firmly.

D,V,J,CDR3
NA,TRBV6-5,TRBJ2-2,ASSYSLRLVIGELF
NA,TRBV2,TRBJ2-7,ASSERGAVYEQY
TRBD2,TRBV3-1/TRBV3-2,TRBJ2-1,ASSQEGLAGGNEQF
TRBD1,TRBV5-5,TRBJ2-7,ASSLAWDRGREQY
NA,TRBV3-1/TRBV3-2,TRBJ1-2,ASSQGGDPYGYT
NA,TRBV30,TRBJ2-2,AWKGKGLDTGELF
NA,TRBV11-3,TRBJ2-1,ASSLDGGGFLNEQF
NA,TRBV1,TRBJ2-7,TSSQSRDRGSYEQY
TRBD1,TRBV7-6,TRBJ1-2,ASSLGQGALANYGYT
NA,TRBV6-2/TRBV6-3,TRBJ2-5,ASSYSRGGETQY
TRBD1,TRBV6-5,TRBJ1-1,AREQGAWCTEAF
TRBD2,TRBV7-3,TRBJ2-1,ASSLGLAGVGGNEQF
NA,TRBV10-3,TRBJ2-1,AIRTQGAYNEQF
NA,TRBV11-2,TRBJ2-1,ASSSTPARGSYNEQF
TRBD2,TRBV5-6,TRBJ2-3,ASSLPLAGGADTQY
TRBD2,TRBV11-2,TRBJ2-7,ASSLPSGYEQY
TRBD2,TRBV18,TRBJ2-1,ASSPPGASGSPEQF
TRBD2,TRBV11-2,TRBJ2-1,ASSFTGTSVDNEQF
NA,TRBV6-6,TRBJ2-7,ASSYSRAASEYEQY
TRBD2,TRBV11-2,TRBJ2-3,ASSLRVAGSSTDTQY
TRBD1,TRBV28,TRBJ1-2,ASTERTGKEEGYT
TRBD1,TRBV15,TRBJ1-5,ATSRVGTGERQPQH
TRBD1,TRBV6-2/TRBV6-3,TRBJ1-1,ASSYFRRGQLNTEAF
TRBD1,TRBV6-5,TRBJ1-1,ASRGTVTEAF
TRBD1,TRBV27,TRBJ2-1,ASSPTGTGGWNEQF
TRBD2,TRBV7-2,TRBJ2-7,ASSLASGTGEQY
TRBD1,TRBV5-5,TRBJ2-2,ASSIQGARTGELF
NA,TRBV6-5,TRBJ2-1,ASAVTSEQF
NA,TRBV5-1,TRBJ1-1,ASSRGALRPNTEAF
NA,TRBV10-3,TRBJ2-1,AISNSKNEQF
TRBD1,TRBV28,TRBJ1-2,ASSLAGGAGYT
NA,TRBV3-1/TRBV3-2,TRBJ1-5,ASSQAGVSQPQH
NA,TRBV24-1,TRBJ2-2,ATSVGGANTGELF
TRBD1,TRBV28,TRBJ1-5,ASSLWWTGGQPQH
NA,TRBV5-1,TRBJ2-5,ASSLGQTQETQY
NA,TRBV5-6,TRBJ1-6,ASSLSPAPGKPLH
TRBD1,TRBV28,TRBJ1-2,ASTGTGYGYT
NA,TRBV9,TRBJ1-6,ASGRQNNSPLH
TRBD1,TRBV28,TRBJ1-5,ASSADRVQPQH
NA,TRBV7-2,TRBJ2-2,ASSLVRNTGELF